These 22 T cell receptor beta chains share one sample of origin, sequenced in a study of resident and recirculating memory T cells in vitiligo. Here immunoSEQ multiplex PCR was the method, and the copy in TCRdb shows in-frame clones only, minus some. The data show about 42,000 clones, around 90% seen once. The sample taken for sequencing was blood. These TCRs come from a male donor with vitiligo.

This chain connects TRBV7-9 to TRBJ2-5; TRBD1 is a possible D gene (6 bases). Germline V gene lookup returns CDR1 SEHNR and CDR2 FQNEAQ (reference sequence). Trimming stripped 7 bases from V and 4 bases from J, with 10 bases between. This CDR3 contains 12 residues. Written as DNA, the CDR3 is TGTGCCAGCAACACAGGGAGAGAGACCCAGTACTTC. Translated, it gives CASNTGRETQYF.

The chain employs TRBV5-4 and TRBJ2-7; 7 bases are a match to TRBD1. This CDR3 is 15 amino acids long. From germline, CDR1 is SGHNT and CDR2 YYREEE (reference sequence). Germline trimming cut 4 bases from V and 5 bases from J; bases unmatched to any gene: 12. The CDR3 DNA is TGTGCCAGCAGCGTGACAGGGTTGGCACGCGACGAGCAGTACTTC. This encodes CASSVTGLARDEQYF.

The CDR3 spells CASRYGPNYGYTF. In DNA form, the CDR3 reads TGTGCCAGCAGATATGGCCCGAACTATGGCTACACCTTC. The chain recombines TRBV6-4 with TRBJ1-2; D remains ambiguous. Per germline, CDR1 MRHNA and CDR2 SNTAGT. The CDR3 is made up of 13 amino acids. Trimming cost V 6 bases and J 2 bases, with 10 bases left between them.

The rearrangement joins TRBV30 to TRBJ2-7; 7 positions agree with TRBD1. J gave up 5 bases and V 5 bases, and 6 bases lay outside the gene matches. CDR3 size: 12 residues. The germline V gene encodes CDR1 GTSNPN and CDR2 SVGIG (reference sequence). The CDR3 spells CAWVQGTHEQYF. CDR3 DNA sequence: TGTGCCTGGGTACAGGGGACCCACGAGCAGTACTTC.

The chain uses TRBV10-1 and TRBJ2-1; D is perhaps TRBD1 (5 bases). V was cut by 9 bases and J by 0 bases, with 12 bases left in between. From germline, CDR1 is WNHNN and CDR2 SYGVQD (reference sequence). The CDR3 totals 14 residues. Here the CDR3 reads CARPGHSSYNEQFF. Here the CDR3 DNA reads TGCGCCAGACCTGGACACAGCTCCTACAATGAGCAGTTCTTC.

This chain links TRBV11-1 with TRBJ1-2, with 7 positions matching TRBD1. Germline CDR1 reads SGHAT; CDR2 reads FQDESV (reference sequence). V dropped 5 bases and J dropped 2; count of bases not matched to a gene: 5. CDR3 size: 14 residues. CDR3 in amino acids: CASSTTGANYGYTF. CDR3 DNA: TGTGCCAGCAGCACCACAGGGGCGAACTATGGCTACACCTTC.

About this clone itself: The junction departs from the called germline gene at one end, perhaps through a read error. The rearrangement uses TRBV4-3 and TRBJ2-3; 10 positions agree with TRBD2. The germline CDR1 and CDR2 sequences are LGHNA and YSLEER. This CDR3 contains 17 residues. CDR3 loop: CASSARPSGGGTDMQYF. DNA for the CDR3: TGCGCCAGCAGCGCGAGGCCCAGCGGGGGGGGTACAGATATGCAGTATTTT.

The CDR3 nucleotides read TGTGCCAGCAGCTTAGCGAGACACCCGGGACTAGCGGGGGAAGGGGCAGATACGCAGTATTTT. Protein product: CASSLARHPGLAGEGADTQYF. J is TRBJ2-3 and V is TRBV7-8, with 14 bases aligning to TRBD2. The CDR3 covers 21 residues. CDR1 and CDR2 (germline): SGHVS, FQNEAQ. The V segment lost 0 bases and the J segment 4 bases; nucleotides outside the gene matches: 15.

CDR3 residues: CASSLRGRGMVGYTF. In nucleotides, the CDR3 is TGTGCCAGCAGCTTAAGGGGCAGGGGAATGGTTGGCTACACCTTC. This sequence joins TRBV7-2 and TRBJ1-2, with TRBD1 as a possible D gene (6 bases). The V and J ends lost 2 bases and 7 bases respectively, with 17 bases between them. The V gene's germline CDR1 is SGHTA and CDR2 FQGNSA. The CDR3 consists of 15 residues.

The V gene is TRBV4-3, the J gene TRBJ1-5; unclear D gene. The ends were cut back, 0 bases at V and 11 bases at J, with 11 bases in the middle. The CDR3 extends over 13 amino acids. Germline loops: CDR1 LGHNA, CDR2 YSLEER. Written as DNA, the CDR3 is TGCGCCAGCAGCCAAGATTTGTTGAGGTCCCAGCATTTT. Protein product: CASSQDLLRSQHF.

The CDR3 here is CATESRQGSYNEQFF. CDR3 in DNA: TGTGCCACCGAGTCTAGACAGGGCTCCTACAATGAGCAGTTCTTC. The chain employs TRBV27 and TRBJ2-1, with 7 bases that match TRBD1. The CDR3 spans 15 residues. Germline V gene lookup returns CDR1 MNHEY and CDR2 SMNVEV (reference sequence). With V trimmed by 10 bases and J by 0 bases, 9 bases remained unmatched.

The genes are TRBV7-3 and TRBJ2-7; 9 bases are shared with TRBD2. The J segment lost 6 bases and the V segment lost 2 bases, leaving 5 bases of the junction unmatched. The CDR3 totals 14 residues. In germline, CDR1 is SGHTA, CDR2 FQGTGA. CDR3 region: CASSLAGGPSEQYF. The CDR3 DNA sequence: TGTGCCAGCAGCTTAGCGGGGGGGCCCTCCGAGCAGTACTTC. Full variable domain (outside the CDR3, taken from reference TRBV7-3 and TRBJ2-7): GAGVSQTPSNKVTEKGKYVELRCDPISGHTALYWYRQSLGQGPEFLIYFQGTGAADDSGLPNDRFFAVRPEGSVSTLKIQRTERGDSAVYLCASSLAGGPSEQYFGPGTRLTVT.

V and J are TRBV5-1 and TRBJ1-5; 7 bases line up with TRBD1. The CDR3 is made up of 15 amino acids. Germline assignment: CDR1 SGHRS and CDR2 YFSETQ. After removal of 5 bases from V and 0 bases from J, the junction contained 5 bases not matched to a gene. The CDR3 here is CASREGGYSNQPQHF. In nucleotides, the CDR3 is TGCGCCAGCAGAGAAGGGGGCTATAGCAATCAGCCCCAGCATTTT.

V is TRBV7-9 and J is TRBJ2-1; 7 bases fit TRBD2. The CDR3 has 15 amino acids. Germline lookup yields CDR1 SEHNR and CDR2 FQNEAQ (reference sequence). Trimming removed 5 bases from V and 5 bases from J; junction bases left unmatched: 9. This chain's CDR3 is CASSLLRDYNNEQFF. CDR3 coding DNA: TGTGCCAGCAGCCTACTCCGGGACTACAACAATGAGCAGTTCTTC.

The CDR3: CASSSDLERYGYTF. CDR3 sequence (DNA): TGTGCCAGCAGCTCCGACCTGGAGCGCTATGGCTACACCTTC. The chain is built from TRBV5-6 and TRBJ1-2, with D uncertain. In germline, CDR1 is SGHDT, CDR2 YYEEEE. V lost 3 bases to trimming and J lost 4 bases, with 13 bases between them. CDR3 size: 14 residues.

CDR3 in amino acids: CASSPGGGQETQYF. CDR3 DNA: TGTGCCAGCAGCCCCGGGGGGGGGCAAGAGACCCAGTACTTC. The chain uses TRBV7-9 and TRBJ2-5; 8 nucleotides line up with TRBD2. After removal of 5 bases from V and 2 bases from J, the junction contained 4 bases not matched to a gene. The CDR3 runs 14 residues. Germline CDR1 is SEHNR and CDR2 is FQNEAQ (reference sequence).

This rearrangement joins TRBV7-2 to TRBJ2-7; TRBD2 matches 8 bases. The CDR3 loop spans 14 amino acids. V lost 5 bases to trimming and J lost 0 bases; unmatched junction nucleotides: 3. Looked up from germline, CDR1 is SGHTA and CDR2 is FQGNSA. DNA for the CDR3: TGTGCCAGCAGCCCGGGGGGGAGCTCCTACGAGCAGTACTTC. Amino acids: CASSPGGSSYEQYF.

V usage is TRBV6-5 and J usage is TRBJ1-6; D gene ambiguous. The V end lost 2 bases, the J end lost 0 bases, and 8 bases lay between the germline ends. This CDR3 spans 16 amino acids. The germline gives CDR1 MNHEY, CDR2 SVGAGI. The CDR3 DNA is TGTGCCAGCAGTTACGAGGGTGGCTCCTATAATTCACCCCTCCACTTT. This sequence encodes CASSYEGGSYNSPLHF.

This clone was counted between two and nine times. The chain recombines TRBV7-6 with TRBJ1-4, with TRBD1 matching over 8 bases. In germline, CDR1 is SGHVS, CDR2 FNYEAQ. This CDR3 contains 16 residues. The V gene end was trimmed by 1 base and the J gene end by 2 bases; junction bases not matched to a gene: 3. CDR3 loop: CASSLGTGITNEKLFF. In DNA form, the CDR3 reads TGTGCCAGCAGCTTAGGGACAGGGATTACTAATGAAAAACTGTTTTTT.

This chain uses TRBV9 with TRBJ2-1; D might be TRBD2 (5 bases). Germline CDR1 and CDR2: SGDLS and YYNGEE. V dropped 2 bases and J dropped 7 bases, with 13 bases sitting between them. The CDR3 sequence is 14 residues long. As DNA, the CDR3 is TGTGCCAGCAGCGTGACGGGGTTGTCTAATGAGCAGTTCTTC. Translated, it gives CASSVTGLSNEQFF.

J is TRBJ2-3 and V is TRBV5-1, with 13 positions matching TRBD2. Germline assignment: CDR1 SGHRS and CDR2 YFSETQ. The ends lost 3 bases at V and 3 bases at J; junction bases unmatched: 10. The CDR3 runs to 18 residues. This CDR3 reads CASSSAGWTSGGTDTQYF. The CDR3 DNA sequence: TGCGCCAGCAGCTCGGCCGGGTGGACTAGCGGGGGAACAGATACGCAGTATTTT.

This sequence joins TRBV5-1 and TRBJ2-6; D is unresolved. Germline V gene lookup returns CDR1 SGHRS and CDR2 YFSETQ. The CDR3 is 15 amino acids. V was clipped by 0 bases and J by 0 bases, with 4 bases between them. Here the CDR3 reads CASSLESSGANVLTF. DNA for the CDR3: TGCGCCAGCAGCTTGGAGAGCTCTGGGGCCAACGTCCTGACTTTC.